A selection of T cell receptor beta chains follows, all from one sample in a study of blood T cells in healthy people across ages. In TCRdb, the 5' RACE reads were re-called with MiXCR into one record per CDR3 protein. Of about 1 million distinct CDR3 sequences detected, 45% appear once; the ten largest clones hold under 20%. Sequences were obtained from blood. Receptor source: a woman aged 60 to 75 in good health. CDR3s include the opening cysteine and the closing phenylalanine or tryptophan. D genes are given only for firm matches. Clone size appears in some rows only: once, few, many, or a class for an expanded clone.

D gene: -
V gene: TRBV11-2
J gene: TRBJ2-7
clone size: -
CDR3 length: 16
CDR3 protein: CASTRSGAPGSYEQYF
CDR3 DNA: TGTGCCAGCACTCGTTCGGGGGCCCCGGGCAGCTACGAGCAGTACTTC

D gene: TRBD2
V gene: TRBV7-9
J gene: TRBJ2-7
clone size: few
CDR3 length: 17
CDR3 protein: CASSSNPLAGNTYEQYF
CDR3 DNA: TGTGCCAGCAGCTCCAACCCACTAGCGGGAAATACCTACGAGCAGTACTTC

D gene: -
V gene: TRBV2
J gene: TRBJ1-4
clone size: -
CDR3 length: 11
CDR3 protein: CASSESGKLFF
CDR3 DNA: TGTGCCAGCAGTGAAAGCGGAAAACTGTTTTTT

D gene: -
V gene: TRBV4-1
J gene: TRBJ1-2
clone size: -
CDR3 length: 14
CDR3 protein: CASSQDRQVYGYTF
CDR3 DNA: TGCGCCAGCAGCCAAGACAGGCAGGTTTATGGCTACACCTTC

D gene: -
V gene: TRBV9
J gene: TRBJ2-1
clone size: -
CDR3 length: 14
CDR3 protein: CASSSKGTRVEQFF
CDR3 DNA: TGTGCCAGCTCGTCGAAGGGGACCCGTGTTGAGCAGTTCTTC

D gene: -
V gene: TRBV5-1
J gene: TRBJ1-5
clone size: -
CDR3 length: 19
CDR3 protein: CASSHQAKEGSYSNQPQHF
CDR3 DNA: TGCGCCAGCAGCCATCAAGCGAAGGAGGGGTCTTATAGCAATCAGCCCCAGCATTTT

D gene: TRBD2
V gene: TRBV19
J gene: TRBJ2-4
clone size: -
CDR3 length: 16
CDR3 protein: CASSNLAGLAKNIQYF
CDR3 DNA: TGTGCCAGTAGTAACCTAGCGGGACTAGCCAAAAACATTCAGTACTTC

D gene: TRBD1
V gene: TRBV7-9
J gene: TRBJ2-1
clone size: few
CDR3 length: 16
CDR3 protein: CASSLAGQGKLNEQFF
CDR3 DNA: TGTGCCAGCAGCTTAGCGGGACAGGGGAAGTTAAATGAGCAGTTCTTC

D gene: -
V gene: TRBV5-1
J gene: TRBJ2-3
clone size: few
CDR3 length: 14
CDR3 protein: CASSLTGPTDTQYF
CDR3 DNA: TGCGCCAGCAGCTTGACAGGGCCCACAGATACGCAGTATTTT

D gene: -
V gene: TRBV7-8
J gene: TRBJ1-4
clone size: -
CDR3 length: 15
CDR3 protein: CASSLGDTANEKLFF
CDR3 DNA: TGTGCCAGCAGCTTAGGGGACACCGCTAATGAAAAACTGTTTTTT

D gene: -
V gene: TRBV10-3
J gene: TRBJ1-2
clone size: few
CDR3 length: 13
CDR3 protein: CAITRTVNYGYTF
CDR3 DNA: TGTGCCATCACCAGGACAGTGAACTATGGCTACACCTTC

D gene: TRBD1
V gene: TRBV6-5
J gene: TRBJ1-4
clone size: -
CDR3 length: 15
CDR3 protein: CASSATGGIGEKLFF
CDR3 DNA: TGTGCCAGCAGTGCCACAGGGGGCATTGGTGAAAAACTGTTTTTT

D gene: TRBD2
V gene: TRBV20-1
J gene: TRBJ2-7
clone size: few
CDR3 length: 17
CDR3 protein: CSARDIAGGRSSYEQYF
CDR3 DNA: TGCAGTGCTAGAGATATAGCGGGAGGGAGGAGCTCCTACGAGCAGTACTTC

D gene: -
V gene: TRBV10-3
J gene: TRBJ2-7
clone size: -
CDR3 length: 14
CDR3 protein: CAISEGGESYEQYF
CDR3 DNA: TGTGCCATCAGTGAAGGGGGGGAGTCCTACGAGCAGTACTTC

D gene: TRBD2
V gene: TRBV27
J gene: TRBJ2-1
clone size: -
CDR3 length: 17
CDR3 protein: CASSFLTSGGGPNEQFF
CDR3 DNA: TGTGCCAGCAGTTTCTTAACTAGCGGGGGGGGGCCCAATGAGCAGTTCTTC

D gene: -
V gene: TRBV10-3
J gene: TRBJ1-2
clone size: few
CDR3 length: 12
CDR3 protein: CAISRNGYGYTF
CDR3 DNA: TGTGCCATCAGTCGTAACGGGTATGGCTACACCTTC

D gene: -
V gene: TRBV24-1
J gene: TRBJ1-2
clone size: -
CDR3 length: 12
CDR3 protein: CATTDSRSVYTF
CDR3 DNA: TGTGCCACCACGGACAGCCGGTCTGTGTACACCTTC

D gene: TRBD2
V gene: TRBV6-1
J gene: TRBJ2-3
clone size: -
CDR3 length: 15
CDR3 protein: CASIGGRGFTDTQYF
CDR3 DNA: TGTGCCAGCATCGGCGGGAGGGGTTTCACAGATACGCAGTATTTT

D gene: TRBD1
V gene: TRBV25-1
J gene: TRBJ2-3
clone size: few
CDR3 length: 15
CDR3 protein: CASSDPGTGTDTQYF
CDR3 DNA: TGTGCCAGCAGTGACCCAGGGACAGGGACAGATACGCAGTATTTT

D gene: TRBD2
V gene: TRBV7-2
J gene: TRBJ2-3
clone size: -
CDR3 length: 16
CDR3 protein: CASSPSGTRSTDTQYF
CDR3 DNA: TGTGCCAGCAGCCCTAGCGGGACTAGAAGCACAGATACGCAGTATTTT

D gene: TRBD1
V gene: TRBV10-1
J gene: TRBJ2-6
clone size: -
CDR3 length: 17
CDR3 protein: CASRKRDRVSGANVLTF
CDR3 DNA: TGCGCCAGCAGAAAACGGGACAGGGTATCAGGGGCCAACGTCCTGACTTTC

D gene: -
V gene: TRBV11-2
J gene: TRBJ2-3
clone size: few
CDR3 length: 16
CDR3 protein: CASSLHDQLIPDTQYF
CDR3 DNA: TGTGCCAGCAGCTTACATGACCAGTTGATCCCAGATACGCAGTATTTT

D gene: TRBD2
V gene: TRBV28
J gene: TRBJ2-3
clone size: -
CDR3 length: 17
CDR3 protein: CASSSLAGGGVLDTQYF
CDR3 DNA: TGTGCCAGCAGTTCCCTAGCGGGAGGAGGTGTCTTGGATACGCAGTATTTT

D gene: TRBD1
V gene: TRBV4-1
J gene: TRBJ1-6
clone size: -
CDR3 length: 21
CDR3 protein: CASSHTAGTGLPSSYNSPLHF
CDR3 DNA: TGCGCCAGCAGCCACACGGCCGGGACAGGGTTGCCGAGCTCCTATAATTCACCCCTCCACTTT

D gene: TRBD2
V gene: TRBV2
J gene: TRBJ2-4
clone size: -
CDR3 length: 14
CDR3 protein: CATWALAGWDIQYF
CDR3 DNA: TGTGCCACCTGGGCATTAGCGGGGTGGGACATTCAGTACTTC

D gene: TRBD1
V gene: TRBV11-2
J gene: TRBJ1-5
clone size: -
CDR3 length: 15
CDR3 protein: CASSLGDRGRQPQHF
CDR3 DNA: TGTGCCAGCAGCTTGGGAGACAGGGGACGACAGCCCCAGCATTTT

D gene: -
V gene: TRBV12-3/TRBV12-4
J gene: TRBJ2-5
clone size: few
CDR3 length: 13
CDR3 protein: CASSLGAVREQYF
CDR3 DNA: TGTGCCAGCAGTTTGGGGGCAGTTCGGGAGCAGTACTTC

D gene: TRBD2
V gene: TRBV28
J gene: TRBJ2-7
clone size: -
CDR3 length: 17
CDR3 protein: CASSLPRELAGSYEQYF
CDR3 DNA: TGTGCCAGCAGTCTACCTCGGGAACTAGCGGGAAGTTACGAGCAGTACTTC

D gene: TRBD1
V gene: TRBV5-1
J gene: TRBJ2-7
clone size: -
CDR3 length: 15
CDR3 protein: CASSNRDSSSYEQYF
CDR3 DNA: TGCGCCAGCAGCAACCGGGACAGCTCCTCCTACGAGCAGTACTTC

D gene: -
V gene: TRBV7-2
J gene: TRBJ2-3
clone size: -
CDR3 length: 16
CDR3 protein: CAGYYNGGYIDCTQYF
CDR3 DNA: TGTGCCGGTTACTATAATGGGGGATATATTGATTGTACGCAGTATTTT

D gene: TRBD2
V gene: TRBV7-9
J gene: TRBJ2-7
clone size: few
CDR3 length: 16
CDR3 protein: CASSPPGQREDSEQYF
CDR3 DNA: TGTGCCAGCAGCCCTCCCGGGCAGCGGGAGGACAGCGAGCAGTACTTC

D gene: TRBD1
V gene: TRBV25-1
J gene: TRBJ1-6
clone size: -
CDR3 length: 18
CDR3 protein: CASSGMRVPGGSDSPLHF
CDR3 DNA: TGTGCCAGCAGCGGGATGAGGGTGCCAGGGGGCTCAGATTCACCCCTCCACTTT

D gene: -
V gene: TRBV7-2
J gene: TRBJ1-3
clone size: once
CDR3 length: 16
CDR3 protein: CASSTLRGQLGNTIYF
CDR3 DNA: TGTGCCAGCAGCACCCTCAGGGGTCAATTGGGAAACACCATATATTTT